The clone carrying this TCR beta chain was seen ten or more times. No antigen is known for it. The source of the sample is a study of regulatory T cells in long-lasting Graves disease. In the study overall: Antithyroid drug use was under 3 months in newly diagnosed Graves' patients.

Study results and limitations: Peripheral blood, not thyroid tissue, was the sole material studied.

V was trimmed by 7 bases and J by 5 bases, leaving 11 bases between them. Germline CDR1 reads LNHDA; CDR2 reads SQIVND (reference sequence). This CDR3 has 12 amino acids. CDR3-region Arm-PCR and iRepertoire HTBI primers produced the TCR beta libraries. TCRdb processed the multiplex PCR reads anew with MiXCR; each CDR3 protein has one entry. The sample carries roughly 410,000 distinct CDR3 sequences, approximately 15% recorded once. The time point: newly diagnosed GD, antithyroid drugs for less than 3 months. PBMC-extracted RNA yielded the TCR library. It was an endocrinology department in Xi'an, China, that provided the patients. These sequences were also reported in another study, on T cells in Graves' hyperthyroidism and ophthalmopathy.

The chain combines TRBV19 with TRBJ1-2; possibly TRBD1 for D (5 bases). This clonotype was sampled from a woman aged 40 to 50 with Graves disease. This sample comprised peripheral blood mononuclear cells (PBMCs), obtained at new diagnosis, from a patient treated with antithyroid drugs. CDR3 loop: CASTQGGYGYTF. Written as DNA, the CDR3 is TGTGCCAGTACTCAGGGCGGATATGGCTACACCTTC.